A single TCR beta chain is shown here with its context. Its antigen is currently unknown. Time point specified: cycle 4 day 1 (C4D1), after six to seven weeks of nivolumab. Each of the patients experienced relapse following autologous stem cell transplantation, and their brentuximab vedotin exposure differed. Data came from immunoSEQ multiplex PCR; TCRdb stores just in-frame clones and leaves some out. Of 20,000 to 25,000 clones listed, under 75% are singletons. The sample is drawn from a study of PD-1 blockade in classical Hodgkin lymphoma. Findings and limits, study-wide: Complete responders showed a baseline diversity that resembled the diversity of newly diagnosed patients.

This CDR3 has 12 residues. The germline gives CDR1 MNHNY, CDR2 SVGAGI (reference sequence). After removal of 6 bases from V and 7 bases from J, the junction contained 5 bases not matched to a gene. The V gene is TRBV6-6, the J gene TRBJ1-2; 7 bases align to TRBD1. The sequence derives from a human donor with classical Hodgkin lymphoma. The starting material was peripheral blood mononuclear cells (PBMCs), obtained before the fourth cycle of nivolumab. The CDR3 bases are TGTGCCAGCAGAACAGGGGAAGCTGGCTACACCTTC. Amino acid sequence: CASRTGEAGYTF.